A selection of T cell receptor beta chains follows, all from one sample in a study of shared clonotypes between healthy human individuals. Some clones are missing from TCRdb's copy, which holds only in-frame ones; the method was immunoSEQ multiplex PCR. The table shows a few hundred thousand clones, with around 78% occurring only once. Sequences were obtained from PBMCs. Every receptor here comes from a middle-aged woman in good health. Some clones in this sample may be carry-over from other donors' samples. Each CDR3 is given with its conserved first and last residue. D genes are given only for firm matches.

D: -; J: TRBJ2-7; V: TRBV2; DNA: TGTGCCACAACTACGGGCCCCTACGAGCAGTACTTC; CDR3: CATTTGPYEQYF
D: -; J: TRBJ2-3; V: TRBV4-1; DNA: TGCGCCAGCAGCCACCAACTCAGCAGGACCAACACAGATACGCAGTATTTT; CDR3: CASSHQLSRTNTDTQYF
D: TRBD1; J: TRBJ1-1; V: TRBV19; DNA: TGTGCCAGTAGTACTGGGGACAGAGCGGACGGTCCCGCTGAAGCTTTCTTT; CDR3: CASSTGDRADGPAEAFF
D: -; J: TRBJ2-5; V: TRBV7-6; DNA: TGTGCCAGCAGCTTTGGTTTGGAACCAAGACAGACCCAGTACTTC; CDR3: CASSFGLEPRQTQYF
D: -; J: TRBJ2-5; V: TRBV18; DNA: TGTGCCAGCTCACCAAGACTAGGTGCAGGGGGTCCAGAGACCCAGTACTTC; CDR3: CASSPRLGAGGPETQYF
D: -; J: TRBJ2-3; V: TRBV5-6; DNA: TGTGCCAGCAGCTTGGGCTTGACAGGAAGCACAGATACGCAGTATTTT; CDR3: CASSLGLTGSTDTQYF
D: -; J: TRBJ2-3; V: TRBV2; DNA: TGTGCCAGCAGTGTCCTAGCGTCCACAGATACGCAGTATTTT; CDR3: CASSVLASTDTQYF
D: -; J: TRBJ2-1; V: TRBV7-9; DNA: TGTGCCAGCAGCTTAGCGGGGGCGGGAGCGAACAATGAGCAGTTCTTC; CDR3: CASSLAGAGANNEQFF
D: -; J: TRBJ2-3; V: TRBV9; DNA: TGTGCCAGCAGCGTAGAGGGTGGGAGAGGAGATACGCAGTATTTT; CDR3: CASSVEGGRGDTQYF
D: TRBD1; J: TRBJ1-1; V: TRBV9; DNA: TGTGCCAGCAGCGCGACAGGGATCACTGAAGCTTTCTTT; CDR3: CASSATGITEAFF
D: -; J: TRBJ2-7; V: TRBV7-2; DNA: TGTGCCAGCAGCTCAGCCCCCGGGACAAAAAGCTCCTACGAGCAGTACTTC; CDR3: CASSSAPGTKSSYEQYF